The rows below give T cell receptor beta chains drawn from one sample of a study of beta chain features in type 1 diabetes. TCRdb's copy holds only in-frame clones and misses some; the assay was immunoSEQ multiplex PCR. This sample has over 600,000 clones, with 9.5% to 15% found just once. Sequenced: naive CD4+ T cells from blood. The receptors were gathered from a man aged 25-45 years with type 1 diabetes. CDR3s include the opening cysteine and the closing phenylalanine or tryptophan. Fields, in order: clone size, D gene, V gene, J gene, CDR3 DNA, CDR3 protein. The D gene is left open where the match is weak. Not every row has a clone size; where given, it reads once, few, many or a size class.

few	.	TRBV5-1	TRBJ2-1	TGCGCCAGCAGCTCCGGGACACTAACCTACAATGAGCAGTTCTTC	CASSSGTLTYNEQFF
few	.	TRBV11-2	TRBJ1-6	TGTGCCAGCAGCCCTCGGTTAGGGGATTCACCCCTCCACTTT	CASSPRLGDSPLHF
few	.	TRBV10-3	TRBJ1-5	TGTGCCATCAGTGAGGGCACAGGGCCCAATCAGCCCCAGCATTTT	CAISEGTGPNQPQHF
.	.	TRBV14	TRBJ1-2	TGTGCCAGCAGCCAACAAGGCGGATCCTTTAACTATGGCTACACCTTC	CASSQQGGSFNYGYTF
few	TRBD1	TRBV5-4	TRBJ2-7	TGTGCCAGCAGCTTGGCCGAAGACAGGGGTCACGAGCAGTACTTC	CASSLAEDRGHEQYF
.	.	TRBV5-1	TRBJ1-1	TGCGCCAGCAGCCGACAGGCGGACACTGAAGCTTTCTTT	CASSRQADTEAFF
few	.	TRBV7-9	TRBJ1-5	TGTGCCAGCAATGCGGGGGCTAAGCAGCCCCAGCATTTT	CASNAGAKQPQHF
few	TRBD1	TRBV13	TRBJ2-3	TGTGCCAGCAGCTTATCCAGGGGGCCAACAGATACGCAGTATTTT	CASSLSRGPTDTQYF
.	.	TRBV7-2	TRBJ2-7	TGTGCCAGCAGCTGGGACCGATCCGGGACACCGTCCTCCTACGAGCAGTACTTC	CASSWDRSGTPSSYEQYF
.	TRBD2	TRBV5-1	TRBJ2-5	TGCGCCAGCAGCACCCGGACTAGCGGGAAAGAGACCCAGTACTTC	CASSTRTSGKETQYF
.	.	TRBV11-2	TRBJ1-5	TGTGCCAGCAGCCCCGACGGAAACAATCAGCCCCAGCATTTT	CASSPDGNNQPQHF
few	.	TRBV7-2	TRBJ2-6	TGTGCCAGCAGCTTGGCTCTAACTGGGGCCAACGTCCTGACTTTC	CASSLALTGANVLTF
few	TRBD2	TRBV5-1	TRBJ2-1	TGCGCCAGCAGCTCTTTAGCGGGGGGAATAGTTGATGAGCAGTTCTTC	CASSSLAGGIVDEQFF
.	TRBD1	TRBV27	TRBJ1-1	TGTGCCAGCAGTTTAAGGGGGACAGGGAAAGCTTTCTTT	CASSLRGTGKAFF
.	.	TRBV5-6	TRBJ1-6	TGTGCCAGCAGCTTGCCAACAACGGCGCGAGATTCACCCCTCCACTTT	CASSLPTTARDSPLHF
few	TRBD2	TRBV5-4	TRBJ2-1	TGTGCCAGCAGCCCGGGACTAGCGGCTTACAATGAGCAGTTCTTC	CASSPGLAAYNEQFF
once	.	TRBV11-2	TRBJ2-1	TGTGCCAGCAGCTCGCTGGGGGGACGCAATGAGCAGTTCTTC	CASSSLGGRNEQFF
few	TRBD2	TRBV9	TRBJ2-3	TGTGCCAGCAGCCTTTTTAGCGGGGGCAACCAAGATACGCAGTATTTT	CASSLFSGGNQDTQYF
.	.	TRBV28	TRBJ2-7	TGTGCCAGCAGTTTAATACCGGGCGAGCAGTACTTC	CASSLIPGEQYF
.	.	TRBV4-3	TRBJ2-2	TGCGCCAGCAGCCATGGTTGGCGGGGCTTGAACACCGGGGAGCTGTTTTTT	CASSHGWRGLNTGELFF
few	.	TRBV2	TRBJ2-1	TGTGCCAGCAGTGAGGCCTTCCGGTACAATGAGCAGTTCTTC	CASSEAFRYNEQFF
.	.	TRBV28	TRBJ2-7	TGTGCCAGCAGTCTGAACTACGAGCAGTACTTC	CASSLNYEQYF
.	TRBD1	TRBV5-4	TRBJ2-7	TGTGCCAGCAGCACGGGACAGACAGCCTCCTACGAGCAGTACTTC	CASSTGQTASYEQYF
.	TRBD1	TRBV9	TRBJ1-2	TGTGCCAGCAGCGGCGGACAGGGGCCGGACTATGGCTACACCTTC	CASSGGQGPDYGYTF
few	.	TRBV14	TRBJ1-2	TGTGCCAGCAGCCTTAAAAGCTACACCTTC	CASSLKSYTF
.	.	TRBV7-2	TRBJ2-7	TGTGCCAGCAGCTTAGCCGGCGAGCAGTACTTC	CASSLAGEQYF
few	TRBD1	TRBV4-2	TRBJ2-4	TGTGCCAGCAGCCAAGATAGGGGACAGTTAAACATTCAGTACTTC	CASSQDRGQLNIQYF
few	TRBD1	TRBV27	TRBJ2-2	TGTGCCAGCAGTTCATCGGGGCAGGGGGCCGGGGAGCTGTTTTTT	CASSSSGQGAGELFF
few	.	TRBV4-3	TRBJ1-2	TGCGCCAGCAGCCAAGAATCAGGCAGGGGCATCTATGGCTACACCTTC	CASSQESGRGIYGYTF
.	TRBD1	TRBV7-9	TRBJ1-5	TGTGCCAGCAGCTTTGGACAGGGAGGTAATCAGCCCCAGCATTTT	CASSFGQGGNQPQHF
few	.	TRBV7-2	TRBJ2-3	TGTGCCAGCAGCACCACAGGGCCAGATACGCAGTATTTT	CASSTTGPDTQYF
few	.	TRBV9	TRBJ1-6	TGTGCCAGCAGCGTACGAGGGGCACCACCCCTCCACTTT	CASSVRGAPPLHF
few	TRBD2	TRBV7-2	TRBJ2-5	TGTGCCAGCAGCCCGTCTAGCGGGGGGGCGTTAGAGACCCAGTACTTC	CASSPSSGGALETQYF
few	.	TRBV11-2	TRBJ2-7	TGTGCCAGCAGCTTAGACAGGGACGAGCAGTACTTC	CASSLDRDEQYF
.	TRBD1	TRBV5-1	TRBJ1-1	TGCGCCAGCAGCTTGAAGGACAGGGATGGCACTGAAGCTTTCTTT	CASSLKDRDGTEAFF
.	.	TRBV7-2	TRBJ2-3	TGTGCCAGCAGCCGGAGAGAGGCTGGCACAGATACGCAGTATTTT	CASSRREAGTDTQYF
.	TRBD1	TRBV14	TRBJ2-2	TGTGCCAGCAGCCAACCGGGACAGGGGACCGGGGAGCTGTTTTTT	CASSQPGQGTGELFF
few	.	TRBV6-6	TRBJ2-5	TGTGCCAGCGGTCAGCAAGAGACCCAGTACTTC	CASGQQETQYF